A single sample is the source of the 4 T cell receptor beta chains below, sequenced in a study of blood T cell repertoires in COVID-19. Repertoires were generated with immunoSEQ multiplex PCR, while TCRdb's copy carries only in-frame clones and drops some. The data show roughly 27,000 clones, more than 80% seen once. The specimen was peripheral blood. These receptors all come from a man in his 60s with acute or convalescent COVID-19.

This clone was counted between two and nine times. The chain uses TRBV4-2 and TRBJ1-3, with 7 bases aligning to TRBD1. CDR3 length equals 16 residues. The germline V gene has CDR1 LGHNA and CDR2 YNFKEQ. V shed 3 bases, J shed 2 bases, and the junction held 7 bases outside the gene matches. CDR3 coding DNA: TGTGCCAGCAGCCAGCCCGGGACAGCTGCTGGAAACACCATATATTTT. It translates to CASSQPGTAAGNTIYF.

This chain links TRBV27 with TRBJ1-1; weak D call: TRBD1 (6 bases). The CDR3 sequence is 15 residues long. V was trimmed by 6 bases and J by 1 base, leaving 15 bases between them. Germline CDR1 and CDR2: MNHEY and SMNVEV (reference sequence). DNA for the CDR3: TGTGCCAGCAGCCCATTGGGGGCTTCGAACACTGAAGCTTTCTTT. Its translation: CASSPLGASNTEAFF.

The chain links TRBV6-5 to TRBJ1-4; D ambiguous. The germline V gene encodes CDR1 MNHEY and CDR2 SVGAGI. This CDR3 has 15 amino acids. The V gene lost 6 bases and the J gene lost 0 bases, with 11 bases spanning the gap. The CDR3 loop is CASSPDGATNEKLFF. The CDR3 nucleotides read TGTGCCAGCAGCCCCGACGGGGCAACTAATGAAAAACTGTTTTTT.

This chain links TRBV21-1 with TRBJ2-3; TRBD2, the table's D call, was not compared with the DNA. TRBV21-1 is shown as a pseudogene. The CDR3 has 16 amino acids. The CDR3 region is CASQQRGSEATDTQYF. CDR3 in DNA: TGTGCCTCCCAGCAAAGAGGATCCGAGGCCACAGATACGCAGTATTTT.